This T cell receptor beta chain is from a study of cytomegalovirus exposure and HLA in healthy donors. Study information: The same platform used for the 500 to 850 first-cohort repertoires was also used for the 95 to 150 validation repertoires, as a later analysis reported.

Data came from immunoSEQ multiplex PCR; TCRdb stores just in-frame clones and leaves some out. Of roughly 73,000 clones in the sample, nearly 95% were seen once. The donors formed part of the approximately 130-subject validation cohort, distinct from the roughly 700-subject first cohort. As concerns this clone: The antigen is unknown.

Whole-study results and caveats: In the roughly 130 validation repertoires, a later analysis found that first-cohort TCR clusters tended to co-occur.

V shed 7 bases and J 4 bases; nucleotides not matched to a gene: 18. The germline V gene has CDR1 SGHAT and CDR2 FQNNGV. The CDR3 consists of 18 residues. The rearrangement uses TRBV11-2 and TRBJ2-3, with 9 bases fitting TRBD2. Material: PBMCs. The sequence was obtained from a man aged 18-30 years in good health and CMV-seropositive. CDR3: CASILGREGRVFADTQYF. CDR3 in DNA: TGTGCCAGCATCCTCGGGCGGGAGGGCCGTGTCTTCGCAGATACGCAGTATTTT. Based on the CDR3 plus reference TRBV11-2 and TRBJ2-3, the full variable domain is EAGVAQSPRYKIIEKRQSVAFWCNPISGHATLYWYQQILGQGPKLLIQFQNNGVVDDSQLPKDRFSAERLKGVDSTLKIQPAKLEDSAVYLCASILGREGRVFADTQYFGPGTRLTVL.